A single sample gave rise to the 17 T cell receptor beta chains below, sequenced in a study of blood T cell repertoires in COVID-19. The table came from immunoSEQ multiplex PCR; TCRdb's copy has only in-frame clones and leaves some out. This sample has 76,000 or so clones, with approximately 87% found just once. The sample taken for sequencing was peripheral blood. The receptors come from a man at least 80 years old in a cohort sampled during active COVID-19.

This chain joins TRBV27 and TRBJ1-4; 10 bases fit TRBD1. The V and J ends lost 7 bases and 8 bases, in that order; junction bases with no gene match: 16. Per germline, CDR1 MNHEY and CDR2 SMNVEV (reference sequence). CDR3 length: 17 residues. Here the CDR3 DNA reads TGTGCCAGCACCCTATCCGGGACAGGGGACCAGCGCGAAAAACTGTTTTTT. This translates into CASTLSGTGDQREKLFF.

The chain links TRBV11-2 to TRBJ1-3, with a tentative D call TRBD1 (6 bases). Trimming took off 0 bases at V and 1 base at J, with 7 bases between the two ends. The V gene's germline CDR1 is SGHAT and CDR2 FQNNGV. The CDR3 extends over 15 amino acids. The CDR3, as DNA: TGTGCCAGCAGCTTAGAGGGGGCGTCTGGAAACACCATATATTTT. Encoded protein: CASSLEGASGNTIYF.

The chain employs TRBV10-3 and TRBJ1-1; 7 nucleotides line up with TRBD1. Trimming removed 8 bases from V and 0 bases from J; junction bases left unmatched: 6. This CDR3 spans 14 amino acids. CDR1 and CDR2 from the germline V gene are ENHRY and SYGVKD. The DNA for the CDR3 is TGTGCCATCTCACCGGGACAGCTGAACACTGAAGCTTTCTTT. Residues: CAISPGQLNTEAFF.

The J gene is TRBJ2-5, the V gene TRBV10-3, with a possible D match to TRBD1 (5 bases). CDR1 is ENHRY and CDR2 is SYGVKD in the germline V gene. Deletions cut 2 bases from V and 4 bases from J, with 23 bases between. This CDR3 region has 18 residues. CDR3 residues: CAISEVTGHLEGGETQYF. The CDR3 bases are TGTGCCATCAGTGAGGTAACTGGACACCTCGAAGGCGGAGAGACCCAGTACTTC.

The rearrangement joins TRBV6-1 to TRBJ2-7; D is undetermined. Germline V gene data show CDR1 as MNHNS and CDR2 as SASEGT. Trimming removed 0 bases from V and 4 bases from J, with 10 bases in between. This CDR3 is 14 amino acids long. The CDR3 loop reads CASSEAHLKYEQYF. The CDR3 DNA is TGTGCCAGCAGTGAAGCACATTTGAAGTACGAGCAGTACTTC.

This chain connects TRBV5-4 to TRBJ2-5, with 10 bases fitting TRBD2. The V gene end was trimmed by 4 bases and the J gene end by 1 base; junction bases not matched to a gene: 10. The CDR3 has 17 amino acids. Germline CDR1 SGHNT, CDR2 YYREEE (reference sequence). The CDR3 DNA is TGTGCCAGCAGCCCGTGGGGGGCTAGCGGGGGCCAAGAGACCCAGTACTTC. Encoded protein: CASSPWGASGGQETQYF.

This chain links TRBV19 with TRBJ2-2, with D possibly being TRBD1 (6 bases). CDR1 is LNHDA and CDR2 is SQIVND in the germline V gene (reference sequence). The CDR3 runs 18 residues. Trimming pared 4 bases from V and 0 bases from J, leaving 18 bases between. The CDR3 reads CASSTLWDKTANTGELFF. In nucleotides, the CDR3 is TGTGCCAGTAGTACTCTCTGGGACAAAACCGCGAACACCGGGGAGCTGTTTTTT.

This chain connects TRBV7-3 to TRBJ2-1, with 11 positions matching TRBD1. The CDR3 length is 15 residues. Trimming at V came to 5 bases and at J to 7 bases, leaving 7 bases not matched to a gene. CDR1 and CDR2 (germline): SGHTA, FQGTGA. The CDR3 DNA is TGTGCCAGCAGCACCGGGACAGGGGGATGGAATGAGCAGTTCTTC. It codes for CASSTGTGGWNEQFF. The full variable domain, in which reference TRBV7-3 and TRBJ2-1 provide the parts outside the CDR3, is GAGVSQTPSNKVTEKGKYVELRCDPISGHTALYWYRQSLGQGPEFLIYFQGTGAADDSGLPNDRFFAVRPEGSVSTLKIQRTERGDSAVYLCASSTGTGGWNEQFFGPGTRLTVL.

V is TRBV19 and J is TRBJ2-3; a weak D match, TRBD2 (5 bases). The CDR3 length is 16 residues. Germline CDR1 LNHDA, CDR2 SQIVND (reference sequence). V lost 1 base and J lost 3, with 14 bases in between. CDR3 sequence: CASSIANGVRTDTQYF. CDR3 nucleotides: TGTGCCAGTAGTATAGCCAACGGGGTCAGGACAGATACGCAGTATTTT.

Regarding this clone: The sample carries other DNA sequences with the same CDR3. The V and J genes are TRBV2 and TRBJ2-7; TRBD1 agrees at 7 bases. CDR1 SNHLY and CDR2 FYNNEI come from the germline V gene. V lost 6 bases, J lost 3 bases, and 2 bases stayed unmatched. This CDR3 is built from 12 residues. CDR3: CASSGTDYEQYV. CDR3 DNA sequence: TGTGCCAGCAGCGGGACAGACTACGAGCAGTACGTC.

The chain uses TRBV7-2 and TRBJ2-5; weak D call: TRBD1 (6 bases). V shed 3 bases and J shed 2 bases, with 16 bases lying between them. Germline V gene data show CDR1 as SGHTA and CDR2 as FQGNSA. The CDR3 sequence is 16 residues long. This CDR3 reads CASSLAGQGLQETQYF. CDR3 coding DNA: TGTGCCAGCAGCTTGGCAGGTCAGGGGTTACAAGAGACCCAGTACTTC.

The rearrangement links TRBV27 to TRBJ1-2, with TRBD1 matching 9 bases. Germline-derived CDR1 and CDR2 are MNHEY and SMNVEV (reference sequence). The junction had 6 bases not matched to a gene; V was cut back by 3 bases and J by 4 bases. CDR3 length: 15 residues. CDR3 loop: CASSLRQGGLYGYTF. The CDR3 coding sequence is TGTGCCAGCAGTTTGAGACAGGGGGGGCTCTATGGCTACACCTTC.

V and J are TRBV27 and TRBJ1-1; TRBD1 aligns across 7 bases. The CDR3 consists of 13 residues. Losses at the gene ends were 6 bases for V and 6 bases for J; bases not matched to a gene: 7. Looked up from germline, CDR1 is MNHEY and CDR2 is SMNVEV (reference sequence). CDR3 nucleotide sequence: TGTGCCAGCAGAGTATGGCAGGGGGCTGAAGCTTTCTTT. It encodes CASRVWQGAEAFF.

This chain joins TRBV7-9 and TRBJ2-4; no firm D call. Per the germline V gene, CDR1 is SEHNR and CDR2 is FQNEAQ (reference sequence). The CDR3 runs to 14 residues. Trimming left V 4 bases short and J 0 bases short, with 7 bases between. CDR3 bases: TGTGCCAGCAGCTACACCCAAGCCAAAAACATTCAGTACTTC. It codes for CASSYTQAKNIQYF.

J is TRBJ1-5 and V is TRBV7-2, with TRBD1 identical over 7 bases. The CDR3 sequence is 15 residues long. V dropped 3 bases and J dropped 4; count of bases not matched to a gene: 6. Germline V gene sequence: CDR1 SGHTA, CDR2 FQGNSA. CDR3 nucleotide sequence: TGTGCCAGCAGCTTCCAGGGACAGAAAAATCAGCCCCAGCATTTT. It yields the protein CASSFQGQKNQPQHF.

This chain joins TRBV3-1 (or the pseudogene TRBV3-2) and TRBJ2-5; D is perhaps TRBD1 (6 bases). This CDR3 comprises 12 residues. V was shortened by 4 bases and J by 13 bases, with 16 bases between the two germline ends. Looked up from germline, CDR1 is LGHDT and CDR2 is YNNKEL (reference sequence). CDR3 in amino acids: CASSLPAGARYF. DNA of the CDR3: TGTGCCAGCAGCCTCCCGGCAGGGGCTCGGTACTTC.

The chain combines TRBV5-6 with TRBJ1-2; D is uncertain. The CDR3 extends over 12 amino acids. V lost 3 bases and J lost 4, with 7 bases in between. Looked up from germline, CDR1 is SGHDT and CDR2 is YYEEEE. The CDR3 reads CASSWEGYGYTF. The CDR3 nucleotides read TGTGCCAGCAGCTGGGAGGGCTATGGCTACACCTTC.